These T cell receptor beta chains were read from a single sample in a study of blood T cell repertoires in COVID-19. The table came from immunoSEQ multiplex PCR; TCRdb's copy has only in-frame clones and leaves some out. The sample lists roughly 37,000 clones, 60% to 85% occurring once. Sample: peripheral blood. All receptors come from a man between 60 and 75 years old with active COVID-19. Both conserved end residues are trimmed from each CDR3. The order of the fields is V gene, J gene, CDR3 protein.

V: TRBV21-1
J: TRBJ1-5
CDR3: ASSKKLRGRGPNSNQPQH

V: TRBV5-1
J: TRBJ2-3
CDR3: ASSLASSGEGDTQY

V: TRBV11-3
J: TRBJ2-7
CDR3: ASSARGEQY

V: TRBV2
J: TRBJ1-5
CDR3: ASMTGTSSNQPQH

V: TRBV14
J: TRBJ2-7
CDR3: ASSLYKGQEY

V: TRBV7-9
J: TRBJ2-7
CDR3: ASSFLAGIY

V: TRBV28
J: TRBJ2-7
CDR3: ASNSGTSGTYEQY

V: TRBV6-2/TRBV6-3
J: TRBJ1-5
CDR3: ASSYSRRTQQKPQH

V: TRBV5-1
J: TRBJ2-3
CDR3: ASSLGQALADTQY

V: TRBV7-9
J: TRBJ2-1
CDR3: ASAPPGALYNEQF

V: TRBV3-1/TRBV3-2
J: TRBJ2-5
CDR3: ASSQALSGGGETQY

V: TRBV5-6
J: TRBJ1-2
CDR3: ASSLDRGRYGYT

V: TRBV6-2/TRBV6-3
J: TRBJ2-1
CDR3: ASSLGLAGVDEQF

V: TRBV7-8
J: TRBJ2-7
CDR3: ASSQRWYEQY

V: TRBV13
J: TRBJ2-1
CDR3: ASSLGGAGEQF

V: TRBV5-1
J: TRBJ2-2
CDR3: ASSLGQGNTGELF

V: TRBV28
J: TRBJ1-2
CDR3: ASSLYPGQYGYT

V: TRBV6-2/TRBV6-3
J: TRBJ2-1
CDR3: ASSSREHNEQF

V: TRBV28
J: TRBJ2-1
CDR3: ASKGGDTYNEQF

V: TRBV7-8
J: TRBJ2-4
CDR3: ASSLSRNNIQY

V: TRBV7-2
J: TRBJ2-5
CDR3: ASSPAGTRGGRETQY

V: TRBV5-1
J: TRBJ2-1
CDR3: ASGQGSGDEQF

V: TRBV14
J: TRBJ1-2
CDR3: ASSQPGRYSNGYT

V: TRBV18
J: TRBJ2-1
CDR3: ASSLGTSNEQF

V: TRBV6-6
J: TRBJ1-2
CDR3: ASSAIYTDYT

V: TRBV3-1/TRBV3-2
J: TRBJ1-2
CDR3: ASSQDRQGLYGYT

V: TRBV7-9
J: TRBJ1-1
CDR3: ASSLGSIRTGNTEAF

V: TRBV6-2/TRBV6-3
J: TRBJ1-3
CDR3: ASSGGGSGNTIY

V: TRBV7-2
J: TRBJ2-7
CDR3: ASSRGGAPLGEQY

V: TRBV4-1
J: TRBJ2-2
CDR3: ASSPSGGGQTGELF

V: TRBV7-2
J: TRBJ2-1
CDR3: ASSRDRGSYNEQF

V: TRBV28
J: TRBJ1-5
CDR3: ASRAEGQPQH

V: TRBV19
J: TRBJ2-7
CDR3: ASSIGGPSVNEQY

V: TRBV11-3
J: TRBJ1-2
CDR3: ASSLGTGWRDLYGYT

V: TRBV28
J: TRBJ1-2
CDR3: ASSFLVQGDGYT

V: TRBV7-9
J: TRBJ1-1
CDR3: ASSLARSRGGTEAF

V: TRBV5-5
J: TRBJ2-7
CDR3: ASSPGLAGAYEQY

V: TRBV3-1/TRBV3-2
J: TRBJ2-3
CDR3: ASSPWGGTDTQY

V: TRBV30
J: TRBJ1-5
CDR3: AWAGGRRGDSNQPQH

V: TRBV18
J: TRBJ1-1
CDR3: ASSPLRPNRAGNTEAF

V: TRBV27
J: TRBJ2-2
CDR3: ASSSGLANTGELF

V: TRBV9
J: TRBJ1-2
CDR3: ASSLRTGTANYGYT

V: TRBV28
J: TRBJ2-1
CDR3: ASSPIGQGDNEQF

V: TRBV6-5
J: TRBJ1-2
CDR3: ASKQGGYGYT

V: TRBV5-6
J: TRBJ2-7
CDR3: ASSLRSEQY

V: TRBV18
J: TRBJ2-7
CDR3: ASSRQGGGYEQY

V: TRBV6-6
J: TRBJ1-2
CDR3: ASSGLEGGGYT

V: TRBV11-2
J: TRBJ2-1
CDR3: ASSRTGTSGGTNNEQF

V: TRBV7-2
J: TRBJ1-2
CDR3: ASSLAQDSLGGYT

V: TRBV7-2
J: TRBJ2-1
CDR3: ASSTSFEQF

V: TRBV5-1
J: TRBJ2-2
CDR3: ASSLAEDRRSGELF

V: TRBV5-6
J: TRBJ2-5
CDR3: ASSLSGGEPQETQY

V: TRBV7-8
J: TRBJ2-3
CDR3: ASSSSGRDTQY

V: TRBV19
J: TRBJ2-2
CDR3: ASRNSGLAGTTGELF

V: TRBV11-1
J: TRBJ2-5
CDR3: ASTGLGTSGGETQY

V: TRBV5-5
J: TRBJ1-6
CDR3: ASSLIWDRSNSPLH

V: TRBV4-1
J: TRBJ1-2
CDR3: ASSQAAANYGYT

V: TRBV3-1/TRBV3-2
J: TRBJ2-2
CDR3: ASSQVYRQLSTGELF